Listed below are T cell receptor beta chains from one sample, sequenced in a study of T cells in Graves' hyperthyroidism and ophthalmopathy. Via MiXCR, TCRdb re-called the multiplex PCR reads, giving one row per CDR3 protein. Of about half a million distinct CDR3 sequences listed, 24% are singletons. Sequencing was done on a sample of blood. The source is a young woman with Graves' ophthalmopathy. Each CDR3 is given with its conserved first and last residue. A D gene is named only where the DNA matches it firmly. Some rows have no size entry. The others give once, few or many, or a class for an expanded clone.

CAINTGQAGTGELFF	TGTGCCATCAATACCGGACAGGCGGGCACCGGGGAGCTGTTTTTT	TRBV10-3	TRBJ2-2	.	TRBD1
CASSQWDRNYGYTF	TGCGCCAGCAGCCAATGGGACAGGAACTATGGCTACACCTTC	TRBV4-3	TRBJ1-2	.	TRBD1
CASSHWIDDYGYTF	TGCGCCAGCAGCCACTGGATTGACGACTATGGCTACACCTTC	TRBV4-1	TRBJ1-2	many	.
CASTPTDTQYF	TGTGCCAGCACCCCCACAGATACGCAGTATTTT	TRBV2	TRBJ2-3	many	.
CASSGARGAYEQYF	TGTGCCAGCAGTGGGGCGCGGGGGGCCTACGAGCAGTACTTC	TRBV12-3/TRBV12-4	TRBJ2-7	.	TRBD2
CASSTSDRERDEQYF	TGTGCCAGCAGTACCTCGGACAGGGAGAGGGACGAGCAGTACTTC	TRBV28	TRBJ2-7	many	TRBD1
CASSIDGQGGTEAFF	TGTGCCAGTAGTATAGATGGACAGGGTGGCACTGAAGCTTTCTTT	TRBV19	TRBJ1-1	many	TRBD1
CSAKDTRNYGYTF	TGCAGTGCTAAGGACACACGAAACTATGGCTACACCTTC	TRBV20-1	TRBJ1-2	many	.
CASSPHNQPQHF	TGTGCCAGCAGTCCCCATAATCAGCCCCAGCATTTT	TRBV12-3/TRBV12-4	TRBJ1-5	many	.
CASSFTDRGLITTYEQYF	TGCGCCAGCAGCTTCACAGACAGGGGGCTGATCACGACCTACGAGCAGTACTTC	TRBV5-1	TRBJ2-7	many	TRBD1
CASSSDRVNTGELFF	TGTGCCAGCAGTTCCGACAGGGTGAACACCGGGGAGCTGTTTTTT	TRBV12-3/TRBV12-4	TRBJ2-2	many	TRBD1
CASSEASAPRAFF	TGTGCCAGCAGTGAAGCTTCGGCCCCCCGAGCTTTCTTT	TRBV6-1	TRBJ1-1	.	.
CSAGRGNPNYEQYF	TGCAGTGCTGGAAGGGGCAACCCCAACTACGAGCAGTACTTC	TRBV20-1	TRBJ2-7	many	.
CASSLSSTEAFF	TGCGCCAGCAGCTTATCGTCCACTGAAGCTTTCTTT	TRBV5-1	TRBJ1-1	few	.
CSVEDVTVTEAFF	TGCAGCGTTGAAGATGTGACAGTCACTGAAGCTTTCTTT	TRBV29-1	TRBJ1-1	.	.
CASSPSRTYEQYF	TGTGCCAGCTCACCATCAAGGACCTACGAGCAGTACTTC	TRBV18	TRBJ2-7	many	.
CSAKGSGSGNQPQHF	TGCAGTGCTAAAGGATCTGGGTCTGGCAATCAGCCCCAGCATTTT	TRBV20-1	TRBJ1-5	many	.
CAILQFSGANVLTF	TGTGCCATACTACAGTTCTCTGGGGCCAACGTCCTGACTTTC	TRBV6-2/TRBV6-3	TRBJ2-6	many	.
CASSPSLGEPQHF	TGTGCCAGCAGCCCGTCCCTGGGAGAGCCCCAGCATTTT	TRBV12-3/TRBV12-4	TRBJ1-5	.	.
CASSWTESEAFF	TGTGCCAGCAGCTGGACGGAATCTGAAGCTTTCTTT	TRBV7-9	TRBJ1-1	.	.
CASSLSHPSGDDQYF	TGCGCCAGCAGCCTGAGCCACCCGTCGGGGGATGACCAGTACTTC	TRBV5-1	TRBJ2-5	few	.
CAWSVRDRVNQPQHF	TGTGCCTGGAGCGTCCGGGACAGGGTCAATCAGCCCCAGCATTTT	TRBV30	TRBJ1-5	many	TRBD1
CASSFGGPMDYGYTF	TGTGCCAGCAGTTTTGGCGGGCCAATGGATTATGGCTACACCTTC	TRBV27	TRBJ1-2	many	.
CASRGQGVTGELFF	TGTGCCAGTCGTGGGCAGGGAGTGACCGGGGAGCTGTTTTTT	TRBV12-3/TRBV12-4	TRBJ2-2	many	.
CASINRLTSGYTF	TGTGCCAGCATAAACCGACTAACTTCTGGCTACACCTTC	TRBV12-3/TRBV12-4	TRBJ1-2	many	.
CASSGGGQGETQYF	TGCGCCAGCAGCGGCGGGGGACAGGGAGAGACCCAGTACTTC	TRBV5-1	TRBJ2-5	few	TRBD1
CASTGRPGRPYEQYF	TGTGCCAGCACCGGACGGCCGGGACGACCCTACGAGCAGTACTTC	TRBV28	TRBJ2-7	few	.
CASSYTGERGYTF	TGTGCCAGCAGCTATACAGGGGAAAGGGGCTACACCTTC	TRBV7-2	TRBJ1-2	many	TRBD1
CASSKGSQAYEQYF	TGTGCCAGCAGCAAGGGTAGCCAGGCTTACGAGCAGTACTTC	TRBV27	TRBJ2-7	many	.
CSAEDYLGETQYF	TGCAGTGCTGAGGACTACCTCGGTGAGACCCAGTACTTC	TRBV20-1	TRBJ2-5	many	.
CATSDPSLPDTEAFF	TGTGCCACCAGTGATCCTAGCCTCCCGGACACTGAAGCTTTCTTT	TRBV24-1	TRBJ1-1	.	.
CASSDWVKRDTEAFF	TGTGCCAGCAGTGATTGGGTGAAGAGGGACACTGAAGCTTTCTTT	TRBV6-1	TRBJ1-1	.	.
CASSAGQGVGTGELFF	TGTGCCAGCAGCGCCGGACAGGGGGTGGGGACCGGGGAGCTGTTTTTT	TRBV6-1	TRBJ2-2	few	TRBD1
CASSQTIWRRSRYTEAFF	TGCGCCAGCAGCCAAACTATATGGCGAAGAAGCAGGTACACTGAAGCTTTCTTT	TRBV4-1	TRBJ1-1	few	.
CASSTGRASRHTEAFF	TGTGCCAGCAGTACGGGGCGGGCCAGTAGGCACACTGAAGCTTTCTTT	TRBV6-5	TRBJ1-1	many	.
CASSPQILYGYTF	TGTGCCAGCAGCCCTCAAATTTTGTATGGCTACACCTTC	TRBV7-9	TRBJ1-2	few	.
CSATHPGTGSWPQHF	TGCAGTGCTACACACCCTGGGACGGGTTCTTGGCCCCAGCATTTT	TRBV20-1	TRBJ1-5	few	.
CASSLGGAGSSVLETQYF	TGTGCCAGCAGTTTAGGGGGTGCGGGGTCTAGTGTTTTGGAGACCCAGTACTTC	TRBV12-3/TRBV12-4	TRBJ2-5	many	.
CASSDMAGARKSNYGYTF	TGTGCCAGCAGTGACATGGCAGGGGCACGAAAATCTAACTATGGCTACACCTTC	TRBV2	TRBJ1-2	many	.
CSAAPGTGQETQYF	TGCAGTGCTGCCCCCGGGACAGGGCAAGAGACCCAGTACTTC	TRBV20-1	TRBJ2-5	.	TRBD1
CRQDRAGTEAFF	TGCAGGCAGGACAGGGCCGGCACTGAAGCTTTCTTT	TRBV20-1	TRBJ1-1	many	TRBD1
CASSIQDYEQYF	TGTGCCAGCAGCATACAGGACTACGAGCAGTACTTC	TRBV7-2	TRBJ2-7	.	.
CASSLGNFDYEQYF	TGTGCCAGCAGCTTGGGGAATTTTGATTACGAGCAGTACTTC	TRBV7-2	TRBJ2-7	.	.
CASTIQGEPNTEAFF	TGTGCCAGCACTATCCAGGGCGAACCGAACACTGAAGCTTTCTTT	TRBV9	TRBJ1-1	many	.